The clone carrying this TCR beta chain came up a few times. As yet, its antigen is unknown. These data belong to a study of blood T cells in healthy people across ages. Study conclusions and caveats: The study found more naive CD4+ cells and higher diversity in long-lived than aged donors.

Primers used in a second PCR of roughly 6 to 11 cycles were a sample-barcoded 5' primer and a J-beta primer mix. TCRdb used MiXCR to reprocess the 5' RACE reads, holding one entry per CDR3 protein. Seen here are just under 750,000 distinct CDR3 sequences, 22% observed once, and the top ten hold around a fifth. Per the germline V gene, CDR1 is SGHTA and CDR2 is FQGNSA. This CDR3 is built from 14 residues. V lost 4 bases, J lost 4 bases, and 4 bases stayed unmatched. This TCR was sampled from a man between 65 and 79 years old in good health. The specimen was blood. The chain employs TRBV7-2 and TRBJ1-2, with 9 nucleotides matching TRBD1. CDR3 bases: TGTGCCAGCAGCTCCGGGACAGGGCTCTATGGCTACACCTTC. It is translated as CASSSGTGLYGYTF.